Shown below are 18 T cell receptor beta chains from a single sample sequenced in a study of identical twins. TCRdb reprocessed the 5' RACE reads via MiXCR and lists one record per CDR3 protein. The repertoire holds about 520,000 distinct CDR3 sequences, with under 25% as singletons. These data are also associated with another study on T cells expressing NK-cell markers.

The sequencing input was CD4+ T cells sorted from blood. These receptors all come from a woman under 30 in good health.

This clonotype was found many times. The chain links TRBV29-1 to TRBJ2-3; D remains unclear. Germline CDR1 SQVTM, CDR2 ANQGSEA. The length of the CDR3 is 13 residues. V lost 0 bases and J 6 bases, leaving 10 bases between the germline ends. Here the CDR3 reads CSVEDTVSDTQYF. CDR3 DNA: TGCAGCGTTGAAGATACAGTCTCGGATACGCAGTATTTT.

This clonotype was observed a handful of times. The rearrangement joins TRBV20-1 to TRBJ2-7; tentative D call: TRBD1 (6 bases). The CDR3 is made up of 15 amino acids. CDR1 DFQATT and CDR2 SNEGSKA come from the germline V gene (reference sequence). V lost 7 bases and J 1 base, leaving 20 bases between the germline ends. CDR3: CSDPALQGGSYEQYF. DNA of the CDR3: TGCAGTGACCCAGCTCTACAGGGCGGGTCCTACGAGCAGTACTTC.

The J gene is TRBJ1-5, the V gene TRBV20-1, with D maybe TRBD1 (5 bases). This CDR3 is built from 14 residues. Germline-derived CDR1 and CDR2 are DFQATT and SNEGSKA (reference sequence). Trimming removed 0 bases at V and 4 bases at J, with 10 bases between. CDR3: CSAREWGGNQPQHF. For the CDR3, the DNA is TGCAGTGCTAGAGAATGGGGCGGAAATCAGCCCCAGCATTTT.

In its sample, this clonotype was seen a few times. This chain links TRBV20-1 with TRBJ1-5; D might be TRBD1 (6 bases). The CDR3 length is 13 residues. Per germline, CDR1 DFQATT and CDR2 SNEGSKA (reference sequence). Trimming pared 6 bases from V and 2 bases from J, leaving 11 bases between. The CDR3 DNA is TGCAGTGCGCAATCAGGGGGCAATCAGCCCCAGCATTTT. Amino acid sequence: CSAQSGGNQPQHF.

This clonotype has a count of ten or more. The chain has TRBV4-3 and TRBJ1-1; D remains ambiguous. This CDR3 has 13 amino acids. Trimming left V 4 bases short and J 4 bases short, with 10 bases between. Germline CDR1 is LGHNA and CDR2 is YSLEER. CDR3 nucleotide sequence: TGCGCCAGCAGCCCCCGGGAGGGCACTGAAGCTTTCTTT. Protein sequence: CASSPREGTEAFF.

The chain is built from TRBV20-1 and TRBJ2-1, with a weak D call TRBD2 (7 bases). Trimming removed 4 bases at V and 7 bases at J, with 17 bases between. CDR3 length: 14 residues. Germline CDR1 reads DFQATT; CDR2 reads SNEGSKA (reference sequence). CDR3 sequence: CSAKNLRGGNEQFF. CDR3 in DNA: TGCAGTGCTAAAAACCTAAGGGGGGGGAATGAGCAGTTCTTC.

V gene TRBV5-1 combines with J gene TRBJ2-6; D call uncertain. V lost 6 bases and J lost 0, with 4 bases in between. This CDR3 is built from 13 residues. CDR1 and CDR2 (germline): SGHRS, YFSETQ. The CDR3 nucleotides are TGCGCCAGCAAGGCCTCTGGGGCCAACGTCCTGACTTTC. Translation gives CASKASGANVLTF.

CDR3 sequence (DNA): TGCGCCAGCAGCTTTGAGAGGAGTTACAATGAGCAGTTCTTC. It specifies CASSFERSYNEQFF. The rearrangement joins TRBV5-1 to TRBJ2-1; no reliable D call. Germline CDR1 is SGHRS and CDR2 is YFSETQ. The CDR3 consists of 14 residues. The V and J ends lost 2 bases and 4 bases respectively, with 10 bases between them.

This clonotype has a handful of counts. The chain uses TRBV20-1 and TRBJ2-1, with D perhaps being TRBD1 or TRBD2 (5 bases each). The CDR3 extends over 18 amino acids. V shed 0 bases and J shed 5 bases, with 23 bases lying between them. CDR1 is DFQATT, CDR2 SNEGSKA, per germline (reference sequence). The CDR3 sequence: CSARDRLSRGSSNNEQFF. The DNA for the CDR3 is TGCAGTGCTAGAGACAGACTAAGCCGGGGCTCATCTAACAATGAGCAGTTCTTC.

The chain uses TRBV9 and TRBJ2-2; D not certain. The CDR3 runs to 13 residues. CDR1 is SGDLS, CDR2 YYNGEE, per germline. Trimming shortened V by 6 bases and J by 5 bases, and 11 bases separated the two germline ends. CDR3 sequence reads: CASTVSFTGELFF. The CDR3 nucleotides read TGTGCCAGCACCGTCTCGTTTACCGGGGAGCTGTTTTTT.

The gene calls are TRBV6-2 or TRBV6-3 and TRBJ1-5; no clear D. The CDR3 totals 18 residues. V gave up 0 bases and J gave up 0 bases, with 15 bases separating them. Looked up from germline, CDR1 is MNHEY and CDR2 is SVGEGT. The CDR3 bases are TGTGCCAGCAGTTACTCGAGAGGAAAGGGAGTTAGCAATCAGCCCCAGCATTTT. Encoded protein: CASSYSRGKGVSNQPQHF.

The chain has TRBV20-1 and TRBJ2-7; 9 nucleotides line up with TRBD2. Germline V gives CDR1 DFQATT, CDR2 SNEGSKA (reference sequence). CDR3 size: 13 residues. Trimming at V came to 3 bases and at J to 4 bases, leaving 4 bases not matched to a gene. CDR3 sequence: CSARDSGSYEQYF. The CDR3, as DNA: TGCAGTGCTAGGGATAGCGGGAGTTACGAGCAGTACTTC.

The chain links TRBV7-3 to TRBJ2-3; 8 nucleotides agree with TRBD2. Trimming removed 4 bases from V and 4 bases from J; junction bases left unmatched: 4. Germline V CDR1 and CDR2: SGHTA, FQGTGA. CDR3 length: 14 residues. The CDR3 here is CASSYGGAPDTQYF. DNA of the CDR3: TGTGCCAGCAGCTACGGGGGGGCCCCAGATACGCAGTATTTT. Complete variable domain (other parts from reference TRBV7-3 and TRBJ2-3): GAGVSQTPSNKVTEKGKYVELRCDPISGHTALYWYRQSLGQGPEFLIYFQGTGAADDSGLPNDRFFAVRPEGSVSTLKIQRTERGDSAVYLCASSYGGAPDTQYFGPGTRLTVL.

This clonotype was seen more than once but under ten times. This rearrangement joins TRBV20-1 to TRBJ1-2, with TRBD1 as a possible D gene (6 bases). The CDR3 is made up of 13 amino acids. The V gene's germline CDR1 is DFQATT and CDR2 SNEGSKA (reference sequence). CDR3 sequence reads: CGAWDTANYGYTF. The CDR3 DNA follows: TGCGGGGCGTGGGACACAGCGAACTATGGCTACACCTTC.

The V gene is TRBV20-1, the J gene TRBJ2-5; TRBD2 might be the D (6 bases). This CDR3 spans 13 amino acids. Germline V gene sequence: CDR1 DFQATT, CDR2 SNEGSKA (reference sequence). Between the trimmed V and J ends, which lost 1 base and 5 bases, there was a span of 11 bases. The CDR3 loop reads CSARGSSGETQYF. The CDR3 nucleotides are TGCAGTGCTAGAGGCTCCAGCGGGGAGACCCAGTACTTC.

This clonotype was recorded a few times. The chain recombines TRBV10-3 with TRBJ2-1, with TRBD2 identical over 10 bases. This CDR3 spans 16 amino acids. The trim removed 7 bases at V and 3 bases at J, leaving 9 bases unmatched. Germline CDR1 ENHRY, CDR2 SYGVKD. The CDR3 region has the DNA TGTGCCATCACCCAAGCGGGAGGGCCTCTCTACAATGAGCAGTTCTTC. It specifies CAITQAGGPLYNEQFF.

This clonotype was picked up a small number of times. The chain joins TRBV6-1 to TRBJ2-2; 7 bases fit TRBD2. Germline values: CDR1 MNHNS, CDR2 SASEGT. The CDR3 sequence is 17 residues long. V trimming: 6 bases; J trimming: 5 bases; junction bases outside the gene matches: 15. CDR3 nucleotide sequence: TGTGCCAGCAGCCTCCTAGTGGCGGGAGTTGGTACCGGGGAGCTGTTTTTT. Its translation is CASSLLVAGVGTGELFF.

The rearrangement links TRBV7-9 to TRBJ1-2; no clear D gene. The CDR3 has 13 residues. V was shortened by 5 bases and J by 1 base, with 8 bases between the two germline ends. Germline V gene data show CDR1 as SEHNR and CDR2 as FQNEAQ (reference sequence). In nucleotides, the CDR3 is TGTGCCAGCAGCCAACGGGATAACTATGGCTACACCTTC. Protein product: CASSQRDNYGYTF.